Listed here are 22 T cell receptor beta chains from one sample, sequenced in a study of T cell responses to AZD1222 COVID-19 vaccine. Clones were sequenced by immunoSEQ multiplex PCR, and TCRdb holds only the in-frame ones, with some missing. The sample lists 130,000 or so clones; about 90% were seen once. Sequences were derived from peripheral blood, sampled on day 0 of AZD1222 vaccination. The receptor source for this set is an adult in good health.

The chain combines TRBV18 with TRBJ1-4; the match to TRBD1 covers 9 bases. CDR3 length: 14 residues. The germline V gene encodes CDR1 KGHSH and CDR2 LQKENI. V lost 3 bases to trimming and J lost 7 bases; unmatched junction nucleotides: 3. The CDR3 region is CASSPRQGGEKLFF. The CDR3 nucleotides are TGTGCCAGCTCACCCAGACAGGGGGGTGAAAAACTGTTTTTT.

This CDR3 is CASSLGSGSIGEQYF. The CDR3 nucleotides are TGTGCCAGCAGCTTAGGGAGCGGGAGTATAGGCGAGCAGTACTTC. This chain connects TRBV7-6 to TRBJ2-7; 8 nucleotides agree with TRBD2. Germline lookup yields CDR1 SGHVS and CDR2 FNYEAQ. V lost 1 base, J lost 6 bases, and 8 bases stayed unmatched. The CDR3 is made up of 15 amino acids.

CDR3 protein: CASERGYEQYF. The DNA of the CDR3 is TGTGCCAGCGAGAGGGGTTACGAGCAGTACTTC. The chain joins TRBV2 to TRBJ2-7, with D perhaps TRBD1 or TRBD2 (5 bases each). Between the trimmed V and J ends, which lost 8 bases and 4 bases, there was a span of 9 bases. Germline CDR1 reads SNHLY; CDR2 reads FYNNEI. The length of the CDR3 is 11 residues.

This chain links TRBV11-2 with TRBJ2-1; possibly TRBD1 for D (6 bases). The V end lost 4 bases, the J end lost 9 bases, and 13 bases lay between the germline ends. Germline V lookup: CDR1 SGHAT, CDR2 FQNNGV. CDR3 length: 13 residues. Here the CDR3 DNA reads TGTGCCAGCAGCTCTGGACAGATGGGTGAGCAGTTCTTC. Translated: CASSSGQMGEQFF.

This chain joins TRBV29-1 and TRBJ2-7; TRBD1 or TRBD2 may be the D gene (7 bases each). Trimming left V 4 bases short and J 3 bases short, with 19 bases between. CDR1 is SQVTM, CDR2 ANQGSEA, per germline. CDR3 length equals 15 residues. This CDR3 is CSVAVPGGQFYEQYF. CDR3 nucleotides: TGCAGCGTTGCCGTCCCGGGGGGACAGTTCTACGAGCAGTACTTC.

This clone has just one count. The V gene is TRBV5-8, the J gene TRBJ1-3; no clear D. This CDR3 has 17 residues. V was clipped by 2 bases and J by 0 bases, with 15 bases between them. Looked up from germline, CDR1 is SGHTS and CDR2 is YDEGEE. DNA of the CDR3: TGTGCCAGCAGCTTTGATCAGTCAGGACGCTCTGGAAACACCATATATTTT. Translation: CASSFDQSGRSGNTIYF.

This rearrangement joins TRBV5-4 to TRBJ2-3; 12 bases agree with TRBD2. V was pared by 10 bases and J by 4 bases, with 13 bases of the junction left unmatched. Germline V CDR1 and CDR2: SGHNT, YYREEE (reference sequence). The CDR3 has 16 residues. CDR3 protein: CAGGAMLAGGPDTQYF. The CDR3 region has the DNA TGTGCCGGGGGGGCAATGCTAGCGGGAGGGCCAGATACGCAGTATTTT.

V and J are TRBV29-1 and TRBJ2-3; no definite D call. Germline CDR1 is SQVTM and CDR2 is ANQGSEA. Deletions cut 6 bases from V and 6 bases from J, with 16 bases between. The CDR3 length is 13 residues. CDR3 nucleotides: TGCAGCGTGGGCCGAGACCGTCAGGATACGCAGTATTTT. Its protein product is CSVGRDRQDTQYF.

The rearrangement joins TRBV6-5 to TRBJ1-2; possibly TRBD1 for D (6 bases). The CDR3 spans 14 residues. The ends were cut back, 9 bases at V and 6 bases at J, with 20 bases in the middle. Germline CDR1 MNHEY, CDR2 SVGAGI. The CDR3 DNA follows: TGTGCCAGTGTGGACAGACTTCTATATGATGGCTACACCTTC. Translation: CASVDRLLYDGYTF.

In nucleotides, the CDR3 is TGTGCCATCAGTGAGCCGGACAGTCAATGGAACACTGAAGCTTTCTTT. The encoded protein is CAISEPDSQWNTEAFF. The V call is TRBV10-3, the J call TRBJ1-1; D might be TRBD1 (6 bases). Germline CDR1 ENHRY, CDR2 SYGVKD. The CDR3 runs to 16 residues. V lost 2 bases and J 1 base, leaving 14 bases between the germline ends.

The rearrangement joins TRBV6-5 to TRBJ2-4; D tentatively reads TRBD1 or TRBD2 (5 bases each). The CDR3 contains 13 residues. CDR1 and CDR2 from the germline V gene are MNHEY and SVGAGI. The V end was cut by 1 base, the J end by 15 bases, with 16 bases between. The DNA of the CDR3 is TGTGCCAGCAGTTACTGGGACGCCGATTACCTGTACTTC. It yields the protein CASSYWDADYLYF.

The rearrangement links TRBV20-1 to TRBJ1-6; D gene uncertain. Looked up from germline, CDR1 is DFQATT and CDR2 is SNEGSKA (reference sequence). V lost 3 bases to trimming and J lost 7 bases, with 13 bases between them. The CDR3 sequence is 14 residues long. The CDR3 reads CSASIDGINSPLHF. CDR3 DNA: TGCAGTGCTAGTATCGACGGAATCAATTCACCCCTCCACTTT.

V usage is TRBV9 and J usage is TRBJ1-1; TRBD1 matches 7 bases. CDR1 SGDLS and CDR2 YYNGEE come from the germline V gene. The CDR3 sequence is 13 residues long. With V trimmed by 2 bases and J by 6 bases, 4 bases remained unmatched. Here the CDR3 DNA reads TGTGCCAGCAGCGTTGACAGGGACTCTGAAGCTTTCTTT. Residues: CASSVDRDSEAFF.

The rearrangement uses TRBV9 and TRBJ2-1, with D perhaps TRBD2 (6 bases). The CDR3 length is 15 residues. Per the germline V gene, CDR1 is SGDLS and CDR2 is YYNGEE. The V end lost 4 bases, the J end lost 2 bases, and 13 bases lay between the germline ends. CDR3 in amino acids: CASSLISGTYNEQFF. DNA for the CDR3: TGTGCCAGCAGCCTAATTAGCGGTACCTACAATGAGCAGTTCTTC.

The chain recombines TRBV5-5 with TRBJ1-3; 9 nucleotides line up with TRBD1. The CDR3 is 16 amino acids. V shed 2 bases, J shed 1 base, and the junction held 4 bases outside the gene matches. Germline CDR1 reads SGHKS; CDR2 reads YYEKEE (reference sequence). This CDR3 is CASSLTDRGSGNTIYF. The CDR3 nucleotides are TGTGCCAGCAGCTTAACCGACAGGGGGTCTGGAAACACCATATATTTT.

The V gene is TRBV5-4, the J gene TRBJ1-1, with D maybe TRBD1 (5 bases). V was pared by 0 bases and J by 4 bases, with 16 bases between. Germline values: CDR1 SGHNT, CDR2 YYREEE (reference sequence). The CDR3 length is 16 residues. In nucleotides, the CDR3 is TGTGCCAGCAGCTTGGATGGGTATTGGGGGGGCACTGAAGCTTTCTTT. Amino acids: CASSLDGYWGGTEAFF.

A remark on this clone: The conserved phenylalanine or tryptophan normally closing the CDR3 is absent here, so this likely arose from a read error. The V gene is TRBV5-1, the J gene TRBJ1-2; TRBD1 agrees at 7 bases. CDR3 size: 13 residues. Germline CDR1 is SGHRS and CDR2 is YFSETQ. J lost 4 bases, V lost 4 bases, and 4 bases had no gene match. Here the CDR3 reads CASSPQGTYGYTL. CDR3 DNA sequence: TGCGCCAGCAGCCCACAGGGGACCTATGGCTACACCCTC.

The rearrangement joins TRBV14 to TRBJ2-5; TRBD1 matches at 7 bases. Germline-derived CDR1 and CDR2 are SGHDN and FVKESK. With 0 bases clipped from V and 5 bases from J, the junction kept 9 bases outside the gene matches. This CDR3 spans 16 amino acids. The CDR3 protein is CASSQDRGGHRETQYF. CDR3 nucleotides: TGTGCCAGCAGCCAAGATAGAGGGGGCCACAGGGAGACCCAGTACTTC.

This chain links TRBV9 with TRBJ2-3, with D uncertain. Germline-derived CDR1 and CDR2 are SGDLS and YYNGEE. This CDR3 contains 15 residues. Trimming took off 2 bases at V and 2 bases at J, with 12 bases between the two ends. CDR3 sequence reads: CASSVHIGPTDTQYF. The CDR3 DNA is TGTGCCAGCAGCGTTCACATAGGGCCCACAGATACGCAGTATTTT.

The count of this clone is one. CDR3 in amino acids: CASSLDSHEQYF. CDR3 DNA: TGTGCCAGCAGCTTAGATTCCCACGAGCAGTACTTC. V and J are TRBV7-6 and TRBJ2-7; D gene ambiguous. V was trimmed by 1 base and J by 5 bases, leaving 6 bases between them. This CDR3 has 12 amino acids. Germline-derived CDR1 and CDR2 are SGHVS and FNYEAQ.

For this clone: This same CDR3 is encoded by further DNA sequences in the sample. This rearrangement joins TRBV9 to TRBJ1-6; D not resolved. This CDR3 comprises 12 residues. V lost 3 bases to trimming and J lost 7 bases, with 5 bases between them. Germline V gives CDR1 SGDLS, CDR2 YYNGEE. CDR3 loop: CASSDGNSPLHF. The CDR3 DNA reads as TGTGCCAGCAGCGATGGAAATTCACCCCTCCACTTT.

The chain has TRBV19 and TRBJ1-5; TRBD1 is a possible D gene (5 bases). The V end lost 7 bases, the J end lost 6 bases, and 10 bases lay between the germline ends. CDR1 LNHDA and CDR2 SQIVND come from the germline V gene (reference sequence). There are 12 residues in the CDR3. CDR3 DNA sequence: TGTGCCAGTAATGGGAGGGGTCAGCCCCAGCATTTT. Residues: CASNGRGQPQHF.